One sample yielded the 23 T cell receptor beta chains listed below, sequenced in a study of blood T cell repertoires in COVID-19. Repertoires were generated with immunoSEQ multiplex PCR, while TCRdb's copy carries only in-frame clones and drops some. The sample lists tens of thousands of clones, more than 80% occurring once. The sample comprised peripheral blood. The source of these receptors is a man of 80 years or more with acute or convalescent COVID-19.

The rearrangement joins TRBV30 to TRBJ2-3; 7 positions agree with TRBD2. The trim removed 5 bases at V and 2 bases at J, leaving 4 bases unmatched. CDR1 is GTSNPN, CDR2 SVGIG, per germline (reference sequence). The CDR3 is 13 amino acids. CDR3 sequence: CAWGDYSTDTQYF. CDR3 bases: TGTGCCTGGGGGGACTATTCCACAGATACGCAGTATTTT. The full variable domain, its missing parts supplied by reference TRBV30 and TRBJ2-3, is SQTIHQWPATLVQPVGSPLSLECTVEGTSNPNLYWYRQAAGRGLQLLFYSVGIGQISSEVPQNLSASRPQDRQFILSSKKLLLSDSGFYLCAWGDYSTDTQYFGPGTRLTVL.

The rearrangement uses TRBV5-1 and TRBJ2-5; 8 bases are a match to TRBD2. The germline CDR1 and CDR2 sequences are SGHRS and YFSETQ. CDR3 length: 15 residues. V gave up 0 bases and J gave up 3 bases; unmatched junction bases: 4. CDR3 in DNA: TGCGCCAGCAGCTTGGCGGGACTAGAGAAAGAGACCCAGTACTTC. This gives the protein CASSLAGLEKETQYF.

The chain carries TRBV9 and TRBJ1-2; the D gene is possibly TRBD1 (6 bases). The length of the CDR3 is 13 residues. CDR1 is SGDLS, CDR2 YYNGEE, per germline. Trimming stripped 0 bases from V and 6 bases from J, with 9 bases between. CDR3 in DNA: TGTGCCAGCAGCGTAGGACAGGTAGATGGCTACACCTTC. Amino acids: CASSVGQVDGYTF.

V and J are TRBV11-2 and TRBJ2-7, with TRBD1 matching 12 bases. This CDR3 contains 15 residues. V lost 3 bases and J lost 6; bases outside the gene matches: 6. Germline assignment: CDR1 SGHAT and CDR2 FQNNGV. CDR3: CASSFDPGQGAEQYF. For the CDR3, the DNA is TGTGCCAGCAGCTTCGACCCGGGACAGGGGGCCGAGCAGTACTTC.

The chain is built from TRBV5-1 and TRBJ2-2; TRBD1 might be the D (5 bases). Germline V gene sequence: CDR1 SGHRS, CDR2 YFSETQ. The CDR3 covers 14 residues. V was pared by 4 bases and J by 0 bases, with 7 bases between. The CDR3, as DNA: TGCGCCAGCAGCGAACAGGCGAACACCGGGGAGCTGTTTTTT. It translates to CASSEQANTGELFF.

In the case of this clone: Given a much more abundant clone one base away, this may be a read error. This chain joins TRBV27 and TRBJ1-5; D might be TRBD1 (6 bases). The CDR3 is 14 amino acids. The V end lost 2 bases, the J end lost 2 bases, and 7 bases lay between the germline ends. Looked up from germline, CDR1 is MNHEY and CDR2 is SMNVEV (reference sequence). The CDR3 reads CASSLRQGNQPQHF. CDR3 in DNA: TGTGCCAGCAGTTTAAGACAGGGCAATCAGCCCCAGCATTTT.

The chain has TRBV7-9 and TRBJ1-3, with 11 bases aligning to TRBD1. The CDR3 covers 14 residues. Germline trimming cut 11 bases from V and 3 bases from J; bases unmatched to any gene: 6. Germline CDR1 reads SEHNR; CDR2 reads FQNEAQ (reference sequence). This CDR3 is CAGWTGGGGNTIYF. In DNA form, the CDR3 reads TGTGCCGGATGGACAGGGGGCGGTGGAAACACCATATATTTT.

V is TRBV7-8 and J is TRBJ1-3, with 11 nucleotides matching TRBD1. The length of the CDR3 is 19 residues. V was pared by 2 bases and J by 0 bases, with 9 bases of the junction left unmatched. CDR1 is SGHVS, CDR2 FQNEAQ, per germline. The CDR3 protein is CASSLLVMGTGGSGNTIYF. CDR3 nucleotide sequence: TGTGCCAGCAGCTTACTCGTGATGGGGACAGGGGGCTCTGGAAACACCATATATTTT.

This sequence joins TRBV30 and TRBJ1-1; D is uncertain. This CDR3 has 13 residues. The germline gives CDR1 GTSNPN, CDR2 SVGIG (reference sequence). Deletions cut 3 bases from V and 0 bases from J, with 8 bases between. The CDR3 here is CAWRQTMNTEAFF. The CDR3 DNA reads TGTGCCTGGAGGCAGACAATGAACACTGAAGCTTTCTTT.

The sample holds one count of this clone. The chain employs TRBV7-3 and TRBJ2-7; a weak D match, TRBD1 (5 bases). The germline CDR1 and CDR2 sequences are SGHTA and FQGTGA. Trimming took off 5 bases at V and 6 bases at J, with 14 bases between the two ends. The CDR3 loop spans 13 amino acids. DNA for the CDR3: TGTGCCAGCAGCCTACACCAGGGTAGCGAGCAGTACTTC. It codes for CASSLHQGSEQYF.

The chain uses TRBV27 and TRBJ1-1; 7 bases fit TRBD1. Germline CDR1 MNHEY, CDR2 SMNVEV (reference sequence). This CDR3 comprises 15 residues. Trimming at V came to 4 bases and at J to 1 base, leaving 6 bases not matched to a gene. The CDR3 sequence: CASSSPTGWNTEAFF. The CDR3 coding sequence is TGTGCCAGCAGTTCACCGACAGGGTGGAACACTGAAGCTTTCTTT.

The chain joins TRBV3-1 (or the pseudogene TRBV3-2) to TRBJ2-2, with TRBD1 matching 10 bases. There are 15 residues in the CDR3. The junction had 3 bases not matched to a gene; V was cut back by 6 bases and J by 2 bases. Germline V CDR1 and CDR2: LGHDT, YNNKEL (reference sequence). CDR3 protein: CASSTTGGNTGELFF. The CDR3 DNA reads TGTGCCAGCAGTACGACAGGGGGCAACACCGGGGAGCTGTTTTTT.

This chain connects TRBV12-3 or TRBV12-4 to TRBJ1-1; tentatively, D is TRBD1 (5 bases). Trimming stripped 4 bases from V and 3 bases from J, with 6 bases between. The CDR3 has 12 residues. The CDR3 loop is CASSSGHTEAFF. CDR3 nucleotide sequence: TGTGCCAGCAGTTCAGGGCACACTGAAGCTTTCTTT.

This clone was seen only once. This chain uses TRBV7-8 with TRBJ2-5; 8 bases align to TRBD2. The CDR3 is 15 amino acids. The V and J ends lost 5 bases and 1 base, in that order; junction bases with no gene match: 6. Germline CDR1 SGHVS, CDR2 FQNEAQ. CDR3 protein: CASSPRGGVQETQYF. The CDR3 DNA reads TGTGCCAGCAGCCCCCGGGGGGGGGTCCAAGAGACCCAGTACTTC.

This chain joins TRBV6-5 and TRBJ1-2; tentatively, D is TRBD1 (6 bases). Between the trimmed V and J ends, which lost 5 bases and 1 base, there was a span of 11 bases. The CDR3 extends over 14 amino acids. The germline CDR1 and CDR2 sequences are MNHEY and SVGAGI. The CDR3 DNA is TGTGCCAGCAGTAGGACAGTGGTTAACTATGGCTACACCTTC. It encodes CASSRTVVNYGYTF.

The chain links TRBV4-1 to TRBJ1-1, with a weak D call TRBD1 (6 bases). The CDR3 totals 14 residues. Germline V lookup: CDR1 MGHRA, CDR2 YSYEKL. The V gene lost 2 bases and the J gene lost 4 bases, with 11 bases spanning the gap. The CDR3, as DNA: TGCGCCAGCAGCCAACCCCCCAGGGGCACTGAAGCTTTCTTT. Translated, it gives CASSQPPRGTEAFF.

The chain uses TRBV5-1 and TRBJ2-3; 7 bases are a match to TRBD2. Germline trimming cut 6 bases from V and 3 bases from J; bases unmatched to any gene: 4. Looked up from germline, CDR1 is SGHRS and CDR2 is YFSETQ. This CDR3 contains 13 residues. In DNA, the CDR3 is TGCGCCAGCAACCCGGGGGGTACAGATACGCAGTATTTT. Residues: CASNPGGTDTQYF.

This chain links TRBV3-1 (or the pseudogene TRBV3-2) with TRBJ1-1; 7 nucleotides match TRBD1. J was trimmed by 1 base and V by 4 bases; bases with no gene match: 3. This CDR3 spans 14 amino acids. CDR1 and CDR2 (germline): LGHDT, YNNKEL (reference sequence). The DNA for the CDR3 is TGTGCCAGCAGCCTCGGGACAGCGAACACTGAAGCTTTCTTT. Its protein product is CASSLGTANTEAFF.

The rearrangement joins TRBV5-1 to TRBJ2-3; D unclear. V dropped 4 bases and J dropped 0 bases, with 12 bases sitting between them. The CDR3 is 15 residues long. From germline, CDR1 is SGHRS and CDR2 YFSETQ. The DNA for the CDR3 is TGCGCCAGCAGCCCCCCGTCGGGTAGCACAGATACGCAGTATTTT. Translation: CASSPPSGSTDTQYF.

The chain joins TRBV10-2 to TRBJ1-1, with D possibly matching TRBD1 (6 bases). Deletions cut 7 bases from V and 1 base from J, with 10 bases between. CDR1 WSHSY and CDR2 SAAADI come from the germline V gene. The CDR3 consists of 13 residues. The CDR3 coding sequence is TGCGCCAGCACTTGGGGACAGAACACTGAAGCTTTCTTT. Protein: CASTWGQNTEAFF.

In its sample, this clone was seen once. At one end, the junction sequence differs from germline, possibly due to a read error. V usage is TRBV5-1 and J usage is TRBJ1-2; the match to TRBD1 covers 9 bases. CDR1 SGHRS and CDR2 YFSETQ come from the germline V gene. CDR3 size: 15 residues. The CDR3 DNA sequence: TGCGCCAGCAGCTTGATGGAAACAGGGGGCGCGTCATACACTTTC. Amino acids: CASSLMETGGASYTF.

The rearrangement uses TRBV5-4 and TRBJ2-7; 8 nucleotides agree with TRBD1. The CDR3 totals 14 residues. Per germline, CDR1 SGHNT and CDR2 YYREEE (reference sequence). V was pared by 2 bases and J by 2 bases, with 3 bases of the junction left unmatched. CDR3 sequence reads: CASSFGQGTYEQYF. The CDR3 DNA follows: TGTGCCAGCAGCTTCGGACAGGGTACCTACGAGCAGTACTTC.

The chain employs TRBV4-3 and TRBJ2-2; 7 bases fit TRBD1. V was pared by 2 bases and J by 6 bases, with 6 bases of the junction left unmatched. Germline V lookup: CDR1 LGHNA, CDR2 YSLEER. There are 15 residues in the CDR3. The CDR3 sequence is CASSQNRQGPGELFF. In DNA, the CDR3 is TGCGCCAGCAGCCAAAATCGACAGGGTCCCGGGGAGCTGTTTTTT.